The clone carrying this T cell receptor (beta chain) was observed many times. Its target is unknown. The sample is drawn from a study of identical twins. Points from the study as a whole: Cord blood beta clonotypes present at high abundance carried fewer insertions; no such pattern appeared in memory repertoires.

TCRdb re-analysed the 5' RACE reads in MiXCR, keeping a single row per CDR3 protein. The sample carries more than 250,000 distinct CDR3 sequences, approximately 8.5% recorded once. Everyone who donated was a healthy Caucasian. The same data also went into a second study, on yellow fever vaccine responses in identical twins.

Sequences were obtained from memory (CD45RO+) T cells sorted from blood. The source of this sequence is a young woman in good health.

CDR3 bases: TGCAGTGCTAATACGCGCACAGATACGCAGTATTTT. It translates to CSANTRTDTQYF. The chain uses TRBV20-1 and TRBJ2-3; D uncertain. Trimming removed 4 bases from V and 1 base from J, with 6 bases in between. CDR3 length: 12 residues. CDR1 DFQATT and CDR2 SNEGSKA come from the germline V gene (reference sequence).